The 31 T cell receptor beta chains below were found in one sample sequenced in a study of T cells in localized non-small cell lung cancer. Sequencing used immunoSEQ multiplex PCR; TCRdb keeps in-frame clones, though not all of them. The sample carries 10,000 to 15,000 clones, over 75% recorded once. The sample here was peripheral blood, taken before any cancer treatment. The receptor source for this set is a male donor at least 60 years old with stage I lung adenocarcinoma.

The chain employs TRBV27 and TRBJ1-1; D remains ambiguous. Trimming stripped 1 base from V and 0 bases from J, with 3 bases between. Germline V lookup: CDR1 MNHEY, CDR2 SMNVEV (reference sequence). The CDR3 has 13 amino acids. The CDR3 region is CASSLLMNTEAFF. The CDR3 DNA reads as TGTGCCAGCAGTTTATTAATGAACACTGAAGCTTTCTTT.

This clone was counted only a few times. This chain uses TRBV7-2 with TRBJ2-7, with D unresolved. V gave up 2 bases and J gave up 3 bases, with 5 bases separating them. This CDR3 is 12 amino acids long. Germline V gene lookup returns CDR1 SGHTA and CDR2 FQGNSA. CDR3 region: CASSLIGYEQYF. In DNA form, the CDR3 reads TGTGCCAGCAGCTTAATCGGCTACGAGCAGTACTTC.

The gene calls are TRBV28 and TRBJ1-5, with TRBD1 identical over 7 bases. This CDR3 spans 13 amino acids. Trimming cost V 4 bases and J 6 bases; bases outside gene matches: 3. The germline CDR1 and CDR2 sequences are MDHEN and SYDVKM. CDR3 region: CASSSTGAQPQHF. The CDR3 nucleotides read TGTGCCAGCAGTTCAACAGGGGCTCAGCCCCAGCATTTT.

The chain joins TRBV7-3 to TRBJ2-5; perhaps TRBD2 as D (5 bases). Between the trimmed V and J ends, which lost 8 bases and 5 bases, there was a span of 12 bases. Germline V CDR1 and CDR2: SGHTA, FQGTGA. This CDR3 contains 12 residues. The CDR3 nucleotides are TGTGCCAGCGGGCGGGTTGGGGAGACCCAGTACTTC. It codes for CASGRVGETQYF. The whole variable domain, filled in from reference TRBV7-3 and TRBJ2-5, reads GAGVSQTPSNKVTEKGKYVELRCDPISGHTALYWYRQSLGQGPEFLIYFQGTGAADDSGLPNDRFFAVRPEGSVSTLKIQRTERGDSAVYLCASGRVGETQYFGPGTRLLVL.

The chain couples TRBV4-3 to TRBJ2-3; TRBD1 matches at 8 bases. The CDR3 contains 13 residues. Germline CDR1 and CDR2: LGHNA and YSLEER. Germline trimming cut 4 bases from V and 8 bases from J; bases unmatched to any gene: 5. The CDR3 loop reads CASSLTGGGTQYF. Written as DNA, the CDR3 is TGCGCCAGCAGCCTCACAGGGGGAGGTACGCAGTATTTT.

The chain couples TRBV7-2 to TRBJ2-6; no reliable D call. This CDR3 is built from 16 residues. V dropped 3 bases and J dropped 0 bases, with 9 bases sitting between them. CDR1 is SGHTA, CDR2 FQGNSA, per germline. CDR3 DNA: TGTGCCAGCAGCTTGCAGGCGAACTCTGGGGCCAACGTCCTGACTTTC. This sequence encodes CASSLQANSGANVLTF.

The chain has TRBV7-8 and TRBJ2-7, with TRBD1 matching 8 bases. CDR1 and CDR2 from the germline V gene are SGHVS and FQNEAQ. This CDR3 is built from 13 residues. The junction had 4 bases not matched to a gene; V was cut back by 7 bases and J by 2 bases. The DNA for the CDR3 is TGTGCCAGCACCCCGACAGGGGCCTACGAGCAGTACTTC. Its protein product is CASTPTGAYEQYF.

This chain links TRBV30 with TRBJ2-5, with unresolved D. Trimming removed 6 bases at V and 5 bases at J, with 10 bases between. Germline V lookup: CDR1 GTSNPN, CDR2 SVGIG (reference sequence). The CDR3 extends over 11 amino acids. The CDR3 reads CACLDRETQYF. The CDR3 DNA reads as TGTGCCTGCCTAGATCGGGAGACCCAGTACTTC.

DNA for the CDR3: TGTGCCAGCATGTGGGACAGCGGCGGAGGCTACACCTTC. As protein: CASMWDSGGGYTF. The genes are TRBV2 and TRBJ1-2; TRBD1 aligns across 7 bases. The CDR3 is 13 residues long. J was trimmed by 8 bases and V by 7 bases; bases with no gene match: 10. Germline V lookup: CDR1 SNHLY, CDR2 FYNNEI.

The chain links TRBV7-2 to TRBJ1-5; a weak D match, TRBD1 (5 bases). The CDR3 spans 14 residues. Germline lookup yields CDR1 SGHTA and CDR2 FQGNSA. Trimming removed 4 bases from V and 6 bases from J, with 13 bases in between. CDR3 protein: CASSYQGWGQPQHF. The CDR3 coding sequence is TGTGCCAGCAGCTACCAGGGTTGGGGTCAGCCCCAGCATTTT.

The chain joins TRBV7-3 to TRBJ1-1; no definite D call. V lost 3 bases to trimming and J lost 1 base, with 9 bases between them. Germline assignment: CDR1 SGHTA and CDR2 FQGTGA. The CDR3 covers 14 residues. This CDR3 is CASSFAGPNTEAFF. The CDR3 DNA reads as TGTGCCAGCAGCTTTGCAGGACCGAACACTGAAGCTTTCTTT.

The CDR3 DNA sequence: TGTGCCACCCGGGACAGGGAGGAGACCCAGTACTTC. This codes for CATRDREETQYF. V is TRBV10-3 and J is TRBJ2-5, with 9 bases identical to TRBD1. The germline gives CDR1 ENHRY, CDR2 SYGVKD. J gave up 5 bases and V 10 bases, and 5 bases lay outside the gene matches. CDR3 length: 12 amino acids.

This sequence joins TRBV6-1 and TRBJ1-5; the match to TRBD1 covers 9 bases. The CDR3 extends over 15 amino acids. CDR1 is MNHNS and CDR2 is SASEGT in the germline V gene. V lost 7 bases to trimming and J lost 1 base; unmatched junction nucleotides: 5. CDR3 sequence (DNA): TGTGCCAGCAAATCGACAGGGGGGAGCAATCAGCCCCAGCATTTT. Residues: CASKSTGGSNQPQHF.

This chain joins TRBV7-9 and TRBJ2-7; D call uncertain. The CDR3 extends over 14 amino acids. Trimming cost V 1 base and J 0 bases, with 7 bases left between them. Germline CDR1 and CDR2: SEHNR and FQNEAQ (reference sequence). In nucleotides, the CDR3 is TGTGCCAGCAGCTTAGAGCTGAGCTCCTACGAGCAGTACTTC. Its protein is CASSLELSSYEQYF.

This chain joins TRBV27 and TRBJ1-1, with TRBD1 identical over 7 bases. After removal of 5 bases from V and 4 bases from J, the junction contained 10 bases not matched to a gene. CDR3 length equals 15 residues. Per the germline V gene, CDR1 is MNHEY and CDR2 is SMNVEV (reference sequence). CDR3 DNA sequence: TGTGCCAGCAGTCTCCAGGGGGGGGCTGGCACTGAAGCTTTCTTT. Its protein is CASSLQGGAGTEAFF.

The genes are TRBV18 and TRBJ1-2; D might be TRBD1 (5 bases). Deletions cut 0 bases from V and 8 bases from J, with 13 bases between. The CDR3 contains 14 residues. The germline CDR1 and CDR2 sequences are KGHSH and LQKENI. The CDR3 DNA follows: TGTGCCAGCTCACCACCGGAGGTTTGGGGCGGCTACACCTTC. This gives the protein CASSPPEVWGGYTF.

This rearrangement joins TRBV19 to TRBJ2-3; D may match TRBD1 or TRBD2 (6 bases each). The germline CDR1 and CDR2 sequences are LNHDA and SQIVND (reference sequence). Trimming pared 11 bases from V and 3 bases from J, leaving 21 bases between. There are 15 residues in the CDR3. The CDR3 DNA reads as TGTGCCGTAAAACCGGGGGACACAGCTACAGATACGCAGTATTTT. Protein: CAVKPGDTATDTQYF. The whole variable domain, filled in from reference TRBV19 and TRBJ2-3, reads DGGITQSPKYLFRKEGQNVTLSCEQNLNHDAMYWYRQDPGQGLRLIYYSQIVNDFQKGDIAEGYSVSREKKESFPLTVTSAQKNPTAFYLCAVKPGDTATDTQYFGPGTRLTVL.

The rearrangement links TRBV2 to TRBJ2-2, with 10 nucleotides matching TRBD1. This CDR3 contains 15 residues. V was pared by 8 bases and J by 0 bases, with 3 bases of the junction left unmatched. CDR1 is SNHLY and CDR2 is FYNNEI in the germline V gene. CDR3 in DNA: TGTGCCAGCGGAGGACAGGGGGCGAACACCGGGGAGCTGTTTTTT. This codes for CASGGQGANTGELFF.

The chain has TRBV5-1 and TRBJ2-5; possibly TRBD1 for D (5 bases). V dropped 7 bases and J dropped 3 bases, with 13 bases sitting between them. Germline CDR1 reads SGHRS; CDR2 reads YFSETQ. The CDR3 spans 13 residues. This CDR3 is CASRSEGEETQYF. CDR3 coding DNA: TGCGCCAGCCGAAGTGAAGGGGAAGAGACCCAGTACTTC.

The chain links TRBV19 to TRBJ2-3; D unresolved. CDR3 length equals 15 residues. Per the germline V gene, CDR1 is LNHDA and CDR2 is SQIVND (reference sequence). V lost 3 bases and J lost 0, with 10 bases in between. The CDR3 protein is CASSMISPSTDTQYF. CDR3 nucleotide sequence: TGTGCCAGTAGTATGATTAGCCCTAGCACAGATACGCAGTATTTT.

The CDR3 spells CASSLGLAVHQETQYF. CDR3 in DNA: TGTGCCAGTAGTCTCGGACTAGCGGTCCACCAAGAGACCCAGTACTTC. The chain combines TRBV19 with TRBJ2-5; 10 bases fit TRBD2. Trimming took 5 bases from V and 0 from J; bases not matched to a gene: 6. Per germline, CDR1 LNHDA and CDR2 SQIVND (reference sequence). The CDR3 is 16 residues long.

With regard to this clone: Other DNA sequences of this sample code for an identical CDR3. The V and J genes are TRBV28 and TRBJ1-5; 9 bases align to TRBD1. V gave up 6 bases and J gave up 7 bases; unmatched junction bases: 7. CDR3 length: 14 amino acids. CDR1 and CDR2 from the germline V gene are MDHEN and SYDVKM. The CDR3 region has the DNA TGTGCCAGCAGCTACGGGACAGGGAAGCAGCCCCAGCATTTT. Its translation is CASSYGTGKQPQHF. Combining the CDR3 with reference TRBV28 and TRBJ1-5 gives the whole variable domain DVKVTQSSRYLVKRTGEKVFLECVQDMDHENMFWYRQDPGLGLRLIYFSYDVKMKEKGDIPEGYSVSREKKERFSLILESASTNQTSMYLCASSYGTGKQPQHFGDGTRLSIL.

This clone turned up a few times. The chain carries TRBV4-2 and TRBJ1-1; D uncertain. Germline CDR1 LGHNA, CDR2 YNFKEQ. The CDR3 is made up of 11 amino acids. V was shortened by 4 bases and J by 6 bases, with 6 bases between the two germline ends. The DNA for the CDR3 is TGTGCCAGCAGCCTTGGGGCTGAAGCTTTCTTT. Amino acid sequence: CASSLGAEAFF.

The chain couples TRBV9 to TRBJ1-2; the match to TRBD1 covers 7 bases. The CDR3 runs 13 residues. The trim removed 4 bases at V and 6 bases at J, leaving 6 bases unmatched. Germline V lookup: CDR1 SGDLS, CDR2 YYNGEE. The CDR3 sequence: CASSLTGVHGYTF. Here the CDR3 DNA reads TGTGCCAGCAGCCTTACAGGGGTGCATGGCTACACCTTC. The full variable domain, rest sourced from reference TRBV9 and TRBJ1-2, is DSGVTQTPKHLITATGQRVTLRCSPRSGDLSVYWYQQSLDQGLQFLIQYYNGEERAKGNILERFSAQQFPDLHSELNLSSLELGDSALYFCASSLTGVHGYTFGSGTRLTVV.

CDR3: CASSYEGLSIGEQYF. The CDR3, as DNA: TGTGCCAGCAGTTATGAGGGACTCTCCATAGGCGAGCAGTACTTC. V is TRBV6-5 and J is TRBJ2-7, with D possibly TRBD2 on 6 matching bases. V lost 3 bases, J lost 6 bases, and 18 bases lay in between. Germline CDR1 reads MNHEY; CDR2 reads SVGAGI. This CDR3 comprises 15 residues.

The chain carries TRBV2 and TRBJ2-2; 7 bases align to TRBD1. After removal of 7 bases from V and 7 bases from J, the junction contained 9 bases not matched to a gene. The CDR3 is 14 amino acids. Germline CDR1 is SNHLY and CDR2 is FYNNEI. CDR3: CASIKRAGGGELFF. CDR3 nucleotides: TGTGCCAGCATAAAGAGGGCAGGGGGCGGGGAGCTGTTTTTT.

The chain combines TRBV27 with TRBJ2-5; perhaps TRBD1 as D (6 bases). CDR1 and CDR2 (germline): MNHEY, SMNVEV (reference sequence). V lost 6 bases to trimming and J lost 11 bases, with 22 bases between them. There are 14 residues in the CDR3. CDR3 amino acids: CASSPQGSRGIQYF. The CDR3 nucleotides are TGTGCCAGCAGCCCTCAGGGGAGCCGCGGAATACAGTACTTC.

The chain uses TRBV7-8 and TRBJ2-1; D is possibly TRBD1 or TRBD2 (6 bases each). Germline assignment: CDR1 SGHVS and CDR2 FQNEAQ. This CDR3 contains 15 residues. Trimming left V 6 bases short and J 6 bases short, with 18 bases between. The chain's CDR3 is CASRVAEGVTNEQFF. The CDR3 DNA reads as TGTGCCAGCAGAGTAGCGGAGGGGGTTACCAATGAGCAGTTCTTC.

In DNA form, the CDR3 reads TGTGCCAGCAGCCCCGGACACGGTGAAGCTTTCTTT. As protein: CASSPGHGEAFF. The chain carries TRBV11-3 and TRBJ1-1; a weak D match, TRBD1 (5 bases). The germline CDR1 and CDR2 sequences are SGHNT and YENEEA. V lost 5 bases and J lost 7, with 11 bases in between. The CDR3 is made up of 12 amino acids.

The chain joins TRBV7-3 to TRBJ2-1; 7 positions agree with TRBD2. Germline CDR1 is SGHTA and CDR2 is FQGTGA. CDR3 length: 17 residues. Trimming took 1 base from V and 7 from J; bases not matched to a gene: 13. The CDR3 region has the DNA TGTGCCAGCAGCTTAATAGGGAGGGCCGAAGGGATTAATGAGCAGTTCTTC. It codes for CASSLIGRAEGINEQFF.

The V gene is TRBV9, the J gene TRBJ1-5, with no clear D. CDR1 and CDR2 from the germline V gene are SGDLS and YYNGEE. V dropped 0 bases and J dropped 5 bases, with 3 bases sitting between them. This CDR3 has 12 residues. CDR3 DNA: TGTGCCAGCAGCGTAGCGGATCAGCCCCAGCATTTT. This codes for CASSVADQPQHF. The whole variable domain, remainder taken from reference TRBV9 and TRBJ1-5, is DSGVTQTPKHLITATGQRVTLRCSPRSGDLSVYWYQQSLDQGLQFLIQYYNGEERAKGNILERFSAQQFPDLHSELNLSSLELGDSALYFCASSVADQPQHFGDGTRLSIL.